This T cell receptor beta chain comes out of a study of CD4+ T cells in melanoma. General study findings and limits: A reported correlation linked neoantigen-specific CD4+ T cells to CD8+, macrophage and B cell function. Diverse differentiation states were reported for melanoma neoantigen-specific CD4+ T cells.

About this clone itself: Antigen unknown.

The assay was immunoSEQ multiplex PCR, and TCRdb's table has in-frame clones only and misses some. The top ten hold 18% of the sample, which has about 13,000 clones, approximately 62% seen once. Trimming at V came to 0 bases and at J to 0 bases, leaving 12 bases not matched to a gene. CDR3 length: 19 residues. Germline V gene sequence: CDR1 SGHDT, CDR2 YYEEEE. The sample comprised cells from a culture (not recorded whether cultured in vitro). This chain joins TRBV5-6 and TRBJ2-3; TRBD1 aligns across 8 bases. The source of this sequence is a human donor with melanoma. CDR3 region: CASSLVWQGARSSTDTQYF. In DNA form, the CDR3 reads TGTGCCAGCAGCTTGGTTTGGCAGGGGGCCCGATCTAGCACAGATACGCAGTATTTT.